These 18 T cell receptor beta chains originate from one sample sequenced in a study of T cells in Graves' hyperthyroidism and ophthalmopathy. TCR beta CDR3 regions were amplified from RNA transcripts. A set of HTBI primers served as the primers for a first-round RT-PCR of the TCR CDR3. TCRdb redid the calling of the multiplex PCR reads with MiXCR, one entry per CDR3 protein. The repertoire holds a few hundred thousand distinct CDR3 sequences, with about 14% as singletons. The sequenced sample consisted of blood. These receptors came from a woman in her 30s with Graves' hyperthyroidism that later progressed to Graves' ophthalmopathy.

At least ten counts were recorded for this clonotype. This chain joins TRBV7-9 and TRBJ2-4, with 8 positions matching TRBD2. The CDR3 totals 19 residues. J gave up 3 bases and V 1 base, and 14 bases lay outside the gene matches. CDR1 SEHNR and CDR2 FQNEAQ come from the germline V gene (reference sequence). Here the CDR3 reads CASSLVVTSVIFDKNIQYF. CDR3 DNA sequence: TGTGCCAGCAGCTTAGTGGTGACTAGCGTCATATTTGACAAAAACATTCAGTACTTC.

The CDR3: CACYFSEKLFF. The DNA of the CDR3 is TGTGCCTGCTACTTCTCTGAAAAACTGTTTTTT. The chain uses TRBV30 and TRBJ1-4; no firm D call. V lost 6 bases, J lost 7 bases, and 9 bases lay in between. The CDR3 has 11 residues. From germline, CDR1 is GTSNPN and CDR2 SVGIG (reference sequence).

This clonotype was detected many times. The J gene is TRBJ2-7, the V gene TRBV10-2; D may be TRBD2 (6 bases). Between the trimmed V and J ends, which lost 4 bases and 1 base, there was a span of 8 bases. The CDR3 length is 13 residues. The germline V gene encodes CDR1 WSHSY and CDR2 SAAADI. The CDR3 reads CASSGTISYEQYF. CDR3 DNA sequence: TGCGCCAGCAGTGGGACTATATCCTACGAGCAGTACTTC.

This clonotype was recorded at least ten times. The chain combines TRBV5-5 with TRBJ2-7; D is ambiguous. V was pared by 1 base and J by 6 bases, with 8 bases between. Per germline, CDR1 SGHKS and CDR2 YYEKEE (reference sequence). The CDR3 is made up of 12 amino acids. Written as DNA, the CDR3 is TGTGCCAGCAGCTTGTTTGGTAGCGAGCAGTACTTC. Residues: CASSLFGSEQYF.

This clonotype was recorded a few times. This sequence joins TRBV30 and TRBJ1-2; no definite D call. Trimming left V 4 bases short and J 0 bases short, with 9 bases between. Germline V CDR1 and CDR2: GTSNPN, SVGIG (reference sequence). The CDR3 sequence is 13 residues long. The CDR3 here is CAWMGRANYGYTF. The CDR3 nucleotides read TGTGCCTGGATGGGGAGAGCTAACTATGGCTACACCTTC. Combining the CDR3 with reference TRBV30 and TRBJ1-2 gives the whole variable domain SQTIHQWPATLVQPVGSPLSLECTVEGTSNPNLYWYRQAAGRGLQLLFYSVGIGQISSEVPQNLSASRPQDRQFILSSKKLLLSDSGFYLCAWMGRANYGYTFGSGTRLTVV.

This clonotype was detected ten times or more. The chain carries TRBV3-1 and TRBJ2-2; no clear D gene. The ends were cut back, 0 bases at V and 8 bases at J, with 7 bases in the middle. The germline CDR1 and CDR2 sequences are LGHDT and YNNKEL (reference sequence). The CDR3 has 13 amino acids. CDR3 DNA sequence: TGTGCCAGCAGCCAAGATCTTTGGGGGGAGCTGTTTTTT. Translating gives CASSQDLWGELFF.

Comments on this clonotype: This could be a read error, since a much larger clone is one nucleotide away. The rearrangement joins TRBV19 to TRBJ2-1; no reliable D call. This CDR3 has 13 residues. CDR1 and CDR2 (germline): LNHDA, SQIVND (reference sequence). The DNA of the CDR3 is TGTGCCTGTAGTATAGGCCTTTCCAATGAGCAGTTCTTC. Amino acids: CACSIGLSNEQFF.

The chain has TRBV24-1 and TRBJ2-7; D uncertain. CDR3 length: 11 amino acids. V was cut by 1 base and J by 5 bases, with 2 bases left in between. CDR1 is KGHDR, CDR2 SFDVKD, per germline. The CDR3 DNA sequence: TGTGCCACCAGTGATTTCGACGAGCAGTACTTC. Protein sequence: CATSDFDEQYF.

This clonotype was seen many times. The V and J genes are TRBV5-8 and TRBJ2-1, with D perhaps being TRBD1 or TRBD2 (7 bases each). Germline V CDR1 and CDR2: SGHTS, YDEGEE. The CDR3 consists of 15 residues. Trimming cost V 7 bases and J 4 bases, with 18 bases left between them. CDR3 nucleotides: TGTGCCAGCGACTCGGGGGGACAGCCTTACAATGAGCAGTTCTTC. Amino acids: CASDSGGQPYNEQFF. Full variable domain (outside the CDR3, taken from reference TRBV5-8 and TRBJ2-1): EAGVTQSPTHLIKTRGQQATLRCSPISGHTSVYWYQQALGLGLQFLLWYDEGEERNRGNFPPRFSGRQFPNYSSELNVNALELEDSALYLCASDSGGQPYNEQFFGPGTRLTVL.

This clonotype was seen many times. The CDR3 here is CASSLWGSEQFF. The CDR3 nucleotides are TGTGCCAGCAGTTTATGGGGGAGTGAGCAGTTCTTC. The gene calls are TRBV12-3 or TRBV12-4 and TRBJ2-1; D is perhaps TRBD1 or TRBD2 (5 bases each). V lost 2 bases and J 9 bases, leaving 8 bases between the germline ends. This CDR3 contains 12 residues.

This clonotype was seen repeatedly, ten times or more. The genes are TRBV27 and TRBJ2-7, with 7 bases that match TRBD2. CDR1 is MNHEY and CDR2 is SMNVEV in the germline V gene (reference sequence). There are 13 residues in the CDR3. J gave up 2 bases and V 11 bases, and 9 bases lay outside the gene matches. CDR3 sequence: CASWGGVAYEQYF. Here the CDR3 DNA reads TGTGCCTCCTGGGGGGGAGTAGCCTACGAGCAGTACTTC.

This clonotype was found many times. The rearrangement joins TRBV11-3 to TRBJ2-5, with D unclear. V was shortened by 3 bases and J by 5 bases, with 13 bases between the two germline ends. CDR1 and CDR2 from the germline V gene are SGHNT and YENEEA. This CDR3 comprises 14 residues. The CDR3 region has the DNA TGTGCCAGCAGCTTGAGTTGGGGTGGGGAGACCCAGTACTTC. Protein product: CASSLSWGGETQYF.

The chain carries TRBV3-1 and TRBJ1-1; tentatively, D is TRBD1 (6 bases). The CDR3 runs 15 residues. The V end lost 3 bases, the J end lost 4 bases, and 15 bases lay between the germline ends. Germline V gene sequence: CDR1 LGHDT, CDR2 YNNKEL (reference sequence). DNA for the CDR3: TGTGCCAGCAGCCACTCGGGACACGGCTGCACTGAAGCTTTCTTT. This codes for CASSHSGHGCTEAFF. Variable domain in full (rest from reference TRBV3-1 and TRBJ1-1): DTAVSQTPKYLVTQMGNDKSIKCEQNLGHDTMYWYKQDSKKFLKIMFSYNNKELIINETVPNRFSPKSPDKAHLNLHINSLELGDSAVYFCASSHSGHGCTEAFFGQGTRLTVV.

This clonotype has ten or more counts. The V call is TRBV28, the J call TRBJ2-1, with D perhaps matching TRBD1 or TRBD2 (5 bases each). Germline V gene lookup returns CDR1 MDHEN and CDR2 SYDVKM. The CDR3 length is 14 residues. V lost 10 bases and J lost 3, with 16 bases in between. The CDR3 region is CATSGTAVYNEQFF. CDR3 nucleotides: TGTGCCACCTCCGGGACGGCGGTCTACAATGAGCAGTTCTTC.

This clonotype was seen many times. The chain links TRBV11-2 to TRBJ2-1; 8 nucleotides match TRBD2. The CDR3 is 17 residues long. Germline trimming cut 5 bases from V and 2 bases from J; bases unmatched to any gene: 11. CDR1 and CDR2 (germline): SGHAT, FQNNGV. CDR3 amino acids: CASSPRVGGRPYNEQFF. Here the CDR3 DNA reads TGTGCCAGCAGCCCTCGAGTTGGCGGGAGGCCCTACAATGAGCAGTTCTTC.

Ten or more counts support this clonotype. The chain employs TRBV11-2 and TRBJ1-4; D ambiguous. Germline CDR1 is SGHAT and CDR2 is FQNNGV. Between the trimmed V and J ends, which lost 3 bases and 7 bases, there was a span of 12 bases. The CDR3 spans 14 residues. The DNA for the CDR3 is TGTGCCAGCAGCTTGGGCCCAGTGGGTGAAAAACTGTTTTTT. Its translation: CASSLGPVGEKLFF.

This clonotype was seen many times. J is TRBJ2-5 and V is TRBV12-3 or TRBV12-4; D unclear. The CDR3 has 13 residues. V was shortened by 2 bases and J by 4 bases, with 8 bases between the two germline ends. The CDR3 DNA sequence: TGTGCCAGCAGTTTACCCTCTGGAGAGACCCAGTACTTC. This codes for CASSLPSGETQYF.

In its sample, this clonotype was seen many times. The chain is built from TRBV4-2 and TRBJ1-1, with D uncertain. The CDR3 loop spans 14 amino acids. The germline gives CDR1 LGHNA, CDR2 YNFKEQ. V was shortened by 1 base and J by 6 bases, with 12 bases between the two germline ends. The CDR3 DNA reads TGTGCCAGCAGCCAAGTCGTGGGAGGGTCTGAAGCTTTCTTT. As protein: CASSQVVGGSEAFF.